The present entry profiles one T cell receptor beta chain with its context. This entry comes from a study of blood T cell repertoires in COVID-19. Using immunoSEQ multiplex PCR, the repertoire was profiled, and TCRdb retains in-frame clones only, with some absent. The table includes roughly 210,000 clones, 88% detected once. Trimming at V came to 4 bases and at J to 4 bases, leaving 8 bases not matched to a gene. The germline V gene has CDR1 SGHRS and CDR2 YFSETQ. The CDR3 length is 15 residues. This clonotype originated in a man aged 65 to 79 with acute or convalescent COVID-19. The chain uses TRBV5-1 and TRBJ2-1; TRBD2 matches at 7 bases. The sample consisted of peripheral blood. CDR3 coding DNA: TGCGCCAGCAGCAGGTGGGAGGGCGAATACAATGAGCAGTTCTTC. Translated: CASSRWEGEYNEQFF.